The present TCR beta chain was sequenced within a study of blood T cells in healthy people across ages. General study findings and limits: More naive CD4+ cells and higher diversity marked long-lived donors relative to aged donors.

Trimming left V 1 base short and J 3 bases short, with 5 bases between. Germline V gives CDR1 SGHDT, CDR2 YYEEEE. The CDR3 covers 14 residues. Primers used in a second PCR of about 6 to 11 cycles were a sample-barcoded 5' primer and a J-beta primer mix. Each cDNA was tagged by a template-switch adaptor containing 12 random nucleotides. TCRdb analysed the 5' RACE reads with MiXCR anew, one entry per CDR3 protein. This table holds roughly 2 million distinct CDR3 sequences, approximately 50% found once. This clonotype was counted between two and nine times. Its target is not known. Donor samples were obtained from healthy Caucasian individuals from Russia, aged about 6 to 100.

The TCR was taken from a woman aged 40 to 50 in good health. Source material: blood. The V and J genes are TRBV5-6 and TRBJ2-6; D unclear. The CDR3 here is CASSLRFGANVLTF. The CDR3 DNA is TGTGCCAGCAGCTTGAGATTTGGGGCCAACGTCCTGACTTTC.